The T cell receptor (beta chain) described here comes from a study of blood T cell repertoires in COVID-19. Study-wide background: Sites in the United States, Italy and Spain provided acute and convalescent COVID-19 samples.

V gave up 2 bases and J gave up 2 bases; unmatched junction bases: 3. The CDR3 extends over 15 amino acids. Germline CDR1 MNHEY, CDR2 SVGAGI. How the authors handled the data: Nucleated cell number was recorded as an estimate derived from reference gene primer amplification. TCRdb's copy holds only in-frame clones and misses some; the assay was immunoSEQ multiplex PCR. That table furnishes V, J and clone size, whereas the DNA furnished D and trimming. This sample has some 220,000 clones; around 81% occur once, and the top ten carry about 7%. Sequencing used peripheral blood. The clonotype comes from a woman aged 70-85 years with acute or convalescent COVID-19. The V and J genes are TRBV6-5 and TRBJ2-1, with 7 nucleotides matching TRBD2. CDR3 nucleotides: TGTGCCAGCAGTTACGGCGGGGGAACCTACAATGAGCAGTTCTTC. It specifies CASSYGGGTYNEQFF.